These 30 T cell receptor beta chains were all obtained from the same sample, sequenced in a study of Graves' ophthalmopathy and Graves' hyperthyroidism. RNA transcripts served as template for amplifying TCR beta CDR3 sequences. Investigators did first-round RT-PCR with HTBI primers, then second-round multiplex PCR. TCRdb independently ran MiXCR on the multiplex PCR reads; one entry per CDR3 protein. The table records 500,000 to 600,000 distinct CDR3 sequences, under 45% of them present only once. Sequencing was carried out using peripheral blood or thyroid tissue (not recorded which). Every receptor here comes from an adult man with Graves' hyperthyroidism.

There are many counts of this clonotype. The chain is built from TRBV19 and TRBJ1-2, with D tentatively TRBD1 (5 bases). Trimming shortened V by 9 bases and J by 5 bases, and 13 bases separated the two germline ends. The CDR3 runs to 12 residues. CDR1 is LNHDA, CDR2 SQIVND, per germline (reference sequence). The CDR3 loop reads CASSAGPYGYTF. The CDR3, as DNA: TGTGCCAGCAGCGCGGGACCATATGGCTACACCTTC.

CDR3 DNA: TGTGCCAGTAGTGCATTACAGGGGGCGTACACTGAAGCTTTCTTT. Its translation: CASSALQGAYTEAFF. V usage is TRBV19 and J usage is TRBJ1-1; 9 nucleotides line up with TRBD1. CDR3 length: 15 amino acids. Trimming removed 5 bases from V and 3 bases from J; junction bases left unmatched: 7. CDR1 is LNHDA, CDR2 SQIVND, per germline (reference sequence).

This chain uses TRBV9 with TRBJ2-7; D call uncertain. The CDR3 is made up of 14 amino acids. Germline CDR1 reads SGDLS; CDR2 reads YYNGEE. V lost 5 bases, J lost 1 base, and 13 bases lay in between. This chain's CDR3 is CASSLSHGSYEQYF. DNA for the CDR3: TGTGCCAGCAGTTTATCTCACGGATCCTACGAGCAGTACTTC.

This clonotype has at least ten counts. The chain links TRBV29-1 to TRBJ1-1; D gene unclear. V was trimmed by 1 base and J by 6 bases, leaving 12 bases between them. CDR1 SQVTM and CDR2 ANQGSEA come from the germline V gene. This CDR3 has 13 residues. This chain's CDR3 is CSVEGGRAAEAFF. CDR3 nucleotides: TGCAGCGTTGAAGGAGGTAGGGCCGCTGAAGCTTTCTTT.

This clonotype came up once. V gene TRBV2 combines with J gene TRBJ2-5; 7 positions match TRBD1. With 4 bases clipped from V and 13 bases from J, the junction kept 3 bases outside the gene matches. CDR3 length: 10 amino acids. CDR1 SNHLY and CDR2 FYNNEI come from the germline V gene. CDR3 nucleotide sequence: TGTGCCAGCAGTGGAAGGACAGGGTACTTC. This translates into CASSGRTGYF.

This rearrangement joins TRBV20-1 to TRBJ2-5; 10 positions match TRBD1. This CDR3 comprises 14 residues. The V gene end was trimmed by 3 bases and the J gene end by 7 bases; junction bases not matched to a gene: 8. Germline V gene lookup returns CDR1 DFQATT and CDR2 SNEGSKA (reference sequence). CDR3 coding DNA: TGCAGTGCTAGCCGGGACAGGGGCGACGGGACCCAGTACTTC. Translated, it gives CSASRDRGDGTQYF.

In this sample, this clonotype turned up many times. This chain connects TRBV20-1 to TRBJ1-2; 7 bases agree with TRBD1. J gave up 2 bases and V 0 bases, and 9 bases lay outside the gene matches. Germline CDR1 DFQATT, CDR2 SNEGSKA (reference sequence). The CDR3 runs to 16 residues. The CDR3 DNA follows: TGCAGTGCTAGAGAAAAAGACGGACAGGACAACTATGGCTACACCTTC. Translated, it gives CSAREKDGQDNYGYTF.

This clonotype was seen at least ten times. The chain uses TRBV10-3 and TRBJ2-2; TRBD2 agrees at 10 bases. CDR3 length: 16 residues. With V trimmed by 4 bases and J by 5 bases, 7 bases remained unmatched. Looked up from germline, CDR1 is ENHRY and CDR2 is SYGVKD. The DNA of the CDR3 is TGTGCCATCAGTGGACTAGCGGGCGCCCAAACCGGGGAGCTGTTTTTT. Its translation is CAISGLAGAQTGELFF.

The genes are TRBV6-5 and TRBJ2-7; 8 bases line up with TRBD2. V was clipped by 6 bases and J by 0 bases; unmatched bases: 10. Germline CDR1 reads MNHEY; CDR2 reads SVGAGI. This CDR3 contains 16 residues. The CDR3 DNA reads as TGTGCCAGCAGATCAACCAGCGGGGGCAGCTCCTACGAGCAGTACTTC. Its protein is CASRSTSGGSSYEQYF.

This clonotype was detected only once. V gene TRBV10-3 combines with J gene TRBJ1-2; TRBD1 matches at 9 bases. Unmatched junction bases numbered 9, after V lost 5 bases and J lost 5 bases. There are 15 residues in the CDR3. Per the germline V gene, CDR1 is ENHRY and CDR2 is SYGVKD. CDR3: CAISSVDRGQYGYTF. In DNA form, the CDR3 reads TGTGCCATCAGTTCTGTGGACAGGGGCCAGTATGGCTACACCTTC.

The chain combines TRBV10-2 with TRBJ1-3; 10 bases line up with TRBD1. Germline V gene data show CDR1 as WSHSY and CDR2 as SAAADI. The CDR3 loop spans 14 amino acids. V lost 10 bases to trimming and J lost 1 base; unmatched junction nucleotides: 4. Here the CDR3 DNA reads TGCGCCACACGGACAGGGGGTTCTGGAAACACCATATATTTT. Amino acid sequence: CATRTGGSGNTIYF.

This clonotype was picked up many times. Relative to the germline gene, one junction end is altered; a read error may explain this. J is TRBJ2-5 and V is TRBV7-7; TRBD1 is a possible D gene (6 bases). CDR1 is SSHAT, CDR2 FNYEAQ, per germline (reference sequence). The CDR3 consists of 15 residues. CDR3 nucleotide sequence: TGTGCTAGCAGCCTTCGGACAGAGTACCAAGAGACCCAGTACTTC. Translated: CASSLRTEYQETQYF.

V gene TRBV7-4 combines with J gene TRBJ2-7; TRBD2 matches at 7 bases. Germline V lookup: CDR1 SGHVT, CDR2 SQSDAQ. V was pared by 5 bases and J by 5 bases, with 9 bases of the junction left unmatched. The CDR3 totals 14 residues. The CDR3 protein is CASSPGSGEDEQYF. CDR3 DNA sequence: TGTGCCAGCAGCCCGGGGAGCGGGGAGGACGAGCAGTACTTC.

The chain has TRBV29-1 and TRBJ2-2; D might be TRBD2 (5 bases). This CDR3 has 13 amino acids. Trimming shortened V by 7 bases and J by 4 bases, and 13 bases separated the two germline ends. From germline, CDR1 is SQVTM and CDR2 ANQGSEA. The CDR3: CSGFWAGTGELFF. The DNA for the CDR3 is TGCAGCGGATTTTGGGCGGGCACCGGGGAGCTGTTTTTT.

V usage is TRBV24-1 and J usage is TRBJ2-5, with TRBD1 matching 10 bases. Germline V gives CDR1 KGHDR, CDR2 SFDVKD. The CDR3 runs 11 residues. CDR3 sequence: CADRGLETQYF. CDR3 DNA: TGTGCTGACAGGGGGCTAGAGACCCAGTACTTC.

The V call is TRBV9, the J call TRBJ2-2; 8 nucleotides line up with TRBD2. Germline CDR1 is SGDLS and CDR2 is YYNGEE. With 4 bases clipped from V and 4 bases from J, the junction kept 9 bases outside the gene matches. The CDR3 spans 16 residues. The CDR3: CASSPGGGLVTGELFF. CDR3 DNA sequence: TGTGCCAGCAGCCCCGGGGGGGGGCTGGTCACCGGGGAGCTGTTTTTT.

This clonotype showed up just once. An end of the junction differs from the germline gene, which may be a read error. V is TRBV7-2 and J is TRBJ2-5; D remains unclear. Per the germline V gene, CDR1 is SGHTA and CDR2 is FQGNSA. CDR3 length: 15 amino acids. CDR3 in amino acids: CASSTIRADQETLYF. For the CDR3, the DNA is TGTGCCAGCAGCACTATTAGGGCAGACCAAGAGACCCTGTACTTC.

This clonotype appeared many times. CDR3 sequence reads: CASSLQGASTEAFF. The CDR3 DNA is TGTGCCAGCAGCTTACAGGGGGCGAGTACTGAAGCTTTCTTT. The chain links TRBV5-8 to TRBJ1-1; 9 nucleotides match TRBD1. Germline CDR1 is SGHTS and CDR2 is YDEGEE. The CDR3 extends over 14 amino acids. Germline trimming cut 2 bases from V and 5 bases from J; bases unmatched to any gene: 4.

This clonotype has a count of ten or more. This chain links TRBV6-6 with TRBJ1-1; D gene uncertain. The CDR3 runs to 13 residues. Germline V lookup: CDR1 MNHNY, CDR2 SVGAGI (reference sequence). Trimming removed 6 bases from V and 7 bases from J, with 15 bases in between. CDR3 in amino acids: CASSRGRDDEAFF. The CDR3 DNA reads TGTGCCAGCAGCCGGGGTCGGGATGATGAAGCTTTCTTT.

V gene TRBV4-1 combines with J gene TRBJ2-5; TRBD2 matches 7 bases. This CDR3 has 15 residues. With V trimmed by 3 bases and J by 0 bases, 4 bases remained unmatched. Germline CDR1 is MGHRA and CDR2 is YSYEKL. DNA of the CDR3: TGCGCCAGCAGCCAGGCAGGGACTAACCAAGAGACCCAGTACTTC. Translating gives CASSQAGTNQETQYF.

The chain links TRBV11-2 to TRBJ1-2; tentatively, D is TRBD1 (6 bases). The CDR3 contains 16 residues. The germline CDR1 and CDR2 sequences are SGHAT and FQNNGV. Trimming took off 1 base at V and 0 bases at J, with 12 bases between the two ends. The CDR3 loop reads CASSLAWGDTNYGYTF. DNA for the CDR3: TGTGCCAGCAGCTTAGCATGGGGGGACACTAACTATGGCTACACCTTC. Looking up the rest from reference TRBV11-2 and TRBJ1-2 gives the full variable domain: EAGVAQSPRYKIIEKRQSVAFWCNPISGHATLYWYQQILGQGPKLLIQFQNNGVVDDSQLPKDRFSAERLKGVDSTLKIQPAKLEDSAVYLCASSLAWGDTNYGYTFGSGTRLTVV.

With regard to this clonotype: The junction does not match germline at one end; this may be a read error. J is TRBJ2-7 and V is TRBV24-1, with D maybe TRBD2 (6 bases). This CDR3 spans 14 amino acids. Germline CDR1 reads KGHDR; CDR2 reads SFDVKD. The DNA for the CDR3 is TGTGCCGCCAGCAGCCTGACTAGTACCTACGAGCAGTACTTC. Its protein is CAASSLTSTYEQYF.

In this sample, this clonotype turned up a few times. This chain joins TRBV20-1 and TRBJ2-2, with 14 bases aligning to TRBD2. The CDR3 sequence is 18 residues long. Germline loops: CDR1 DFQATT, CDR2 SNEGSKA (reference sequence). After removal of 0 bases from V and 5 bases from J, the junction contained 8 bases not matched to a gene. The chain's CDR3 is CSARDRGGTSGRTGELFF. Here the CDR3 DNA reads TGCAGTGCTAGAGATCGTGGTGGGACTAGCGGGAGAACCGGGGAGCTGTTTTTT.

In its sample, this clonotype was seen many times. The chain is built from TRBV29-1 and TRBJ1-1; tentative D call: TRBD1 (5 bases). V dropped 6 bases and J dropped 6 bases, with 17 bases sitting between them. Germline assignment: CDR1 SQVTM and CDR2 ANQGSEA. This CDR3 spans 13 amino acids. CDR3 bases: TGCAGCGTGAGACGGGGCCTAACTTCTGAAGCTTTCTTT. Amino acids: CSVRRGLTSEAFF.

V is TRBV29-1 and J is TRBJ1-2, with D possibly matching TRBD1 (6 bases). The CDR3 covers 15 residues. Per the germline V gene, CDR1 is SQVTM and CDR2 is ANQGSEA. V lost 6 bases and J 2 bases, leaving 19 bases between the germline ends. CDR3 protein: CSVTGGAAPNYGYTF. The CDR3, as DNA: TGCAGCGTGACAGGTGGGGCAGCGCCCAACTATGGCTACACCTTC.

This clonotype appeared many times. The chain joins TRBV2 to TRBJ2-5; perhaps TRBD2 as D (6 bases). Germline V CDR1 and CDR2: SNHLY, FYNNEI. Trimming took 7 bases from V and 0 from J, leaving 9 bases between them. This CDR3 spans 13 amino acids. Here the CDR3 DNA reads TGTGCCAGCAAGGGCGGGAACCAAGAGACCCAGTACTTC. Translating gives CASKGGNQETQYF.

As for this clonotype: A much bigger clone sits one base away, suggesting this may be a read error. J is TRBJ2-2 and V is TRBV7-8; the D gene is possibly TRBD2 (5 bases). The V end lost 1 base, the J end lost 4 bases, and 13 bases lay between the germline ends. The CDR3 is 16 residues long. Per germline, CDR1 SGHVS and CDR2 FQNEAQ. The DNA of the CDR3 is TGTGCCAGCAGCTTAGAACAGTTTGGGAGCACCGGGGAGCTGTTTTTT. It translates to CASSLEQFGSTGELFF.

The V and J genes are TRBV15 and TRBJ2-7; TRBD2 matches at 13 bases. The CDR3 is 16 amino acids. The germline V gene encodes CDR1 LNHNV and CDR2 YYDKDF (reference sequence). V lost 3 bases and J lost 5; bases outside the gene matches: 7. CDR3 in DNA: TGTGCCACCAGCAGGTCACTAGCGGGAGGGGTCCACGAGCAGTACTTC. Its protein is CATSRSLAGGVHEQYF. Based on the CDR3 plus reference TRBV15 and TRBJ2-7, the full variable domain is DAMVIQNPRYQVTQFGKPVTLSCSQTLNHNVMYWYQQKSSQAPKLLFHYYDKDFNNEADTPDNFQSRRPNTSFCFLDIRSPGLGDTAMYLCATSRSLAGGVHEQYFGPGTRLTVT.

CDR3 coding DNA: TGTGCCTGGAGACTAGCGGGGGATAGAGAAGAGACCCAGTACTTC. Translated: CAWRLAGDREETQYF. The chain recombines TRBV30 with TRBJ2-5, with 11 bases matching TRBD2. The V segment lost 3 bases and the J segment 3 bases; nucleotides outside the gene matches: 6. The CDR3 extends over 15 amino acids. In germline, CDR1 is GTSNPN, CDR2 SVGIG (reference sequence).

This clonotype occurred many times. V gene TRBV3-1 combines with J gene TRBJ1-2; D not certain. V was clipped by 1 base and J by 5 bases, with 8 bases between them. In germline, CDR1 is LGHDT, CDR2 YNNKEL (reference sequence). This CDR3 is built from 13 residues. CDR3: CASSQVSDYGYTF. As DNA, the CDR3 is TGTGCCAGCAGCCAAGTATCCGATTATGGCTACACCTTC.